What follows are 11 T cell receptor beta chains derived from one specimen sequenced in a study of early T cells in non-severe SARS-CoV-2 infection (dated by TCRdb to about 2021). Library preparation used 5' RACE. Sequenced on a NextSeq 500. TCRdb reworked the public reads: Q25 trimming with fastp, MiXCR clone assembly, productive beta chains retained. Rows with a matching CDR3 protein are joined into one entry that keeps the most common DNA and genes. The sample contains 68,000 or so distinct CDR3 sequences, 10% to 15% of them found a single time. The ten largest clones capture under 2% of the sample. Sequences were obtained from whole blood. These TCRs come from an adult who was a healthcare worker with PCR-confirmed SARS-CoV-2 infection or an uninfected control (not recorded which).

This clonotype was counted many times. This sequence joins TRBV5-6 and TRBJ1-1; the D is unclear. Germline CDR1 reads SGHDT; CDR2 reads YYEEEE. V gave up 5 bases and J gave up 12 bases, with 14 bases separating them. The CDR3 loop spans 11 amino acids. The CDR3 loop reads CASSRSTRSFF. The CDR3 nucleotides are TGTGCCAGCAGTCGGTCGACGAGGTCTTTCTTT.

This clonotype showed up just a few times. The rearrangement links TRBV7-6 to TRBJ2-1, with TRBD2 as a possible D gene (6 bases). Germline CDR1 is SGHVS and CDR2 is FNYEAQ. Trimming removed 3 bases from V and 5 bases from J, with 14 bases in between. This CDR3 region has 15 residues. CDR3 coding DNA: TGTGCCAGCAGCTTTCGGCGGGGAATCAACAATGAGCAGTTCTTC. It encodes CASSFRRGINNEQFF.

Remarks on this clonotype: A much larger clone lies one base from this, so it may be a read error. The genes are TRBV18 and TRBJ2-7; either TRBD1 or TRBD2 may supply D (6 bases each). Trimming pared 3 bases from V and 0 bases from J, leaving 15 bases between. CDR3 length: 16 residues. Germline CDR1 is KGHSH and CDR2 is LQKENI. CDR3 amino acids: CASSPVVGGSSYEQYF. DNA for the CDR3: TGTGCCAGCTCACCGGTAGTGGGGGGCAGCTCCTACGAGCAGTACTTC.

This clonotype was picked up a small number of times. The rearrangement joins TRBV6-6 to TRBJ1-1; perhaps TRBD1 as D (6 bases). V was cut by 4 bases and J by 3 bases, with 15 bases left in between. The CDR3 extends over 15 amino acids. Germline V lookup: CDR1 MNHNY, CDR2 SVGAGI (reference sequence). Written as DNA, the CDR3 is TGTGCCAGCAGTTCTACAGGGTCCTTGCACACTGAAGCTTTCTTT. This translates into CASSSTGSLHTEAFF.

This clonotype was found many times. The V call is TRBV29-1, the J call TRBJ2-5, with 8 bases identical to TRBD1. V lost 4 bases and J lost 4; bases outside the gene matches: 5. Per germline, CDR1 SQVTM and CDR2 ANQGSEA. The CDR3 covers 13 residues. CDR3 DNA: TGCAGCGTTGGACAGGGGACGGGAGAGACCCAGTACTTC. The encoded protein is CSVGQGTGETQYF.

The chain links TRBV5-1 to TRBJ1-3; D gene unclear. Trimming removed 2 bases from V and 0 bases from J, with 9 bases in between. Per germline, CDR1 SGHRS and CDR2 YFSETQ. The CDR3 totals 15 residues. The CDR3 region is CASSLGSTSGNTIYF. The CDR3 bases are TGCGCCAGCAGCTTAGGCAGCACCTCTGGAAACACCATATATTTT.

The chain recombines TRBV7-9 with TRBJ1-2; 9 bases are shared with TRBD1. This CDR3 spans 13 amino acids. The V segment lost 5 bases and the J segment 8 bases; nucleotides outside the gene matches: 6. Germline V gene data show CDR1 as SEHNR and CDR2 as FQNEAQ (reference sequence). The CDR3 protein is CASSRGQGGGYTF. The DNA for the CDR3 is TGTGCCAGCAGCCGGGGACAGGGAGGAGGCTACACCTTC.

The genes are TRBV10-1 and TRBJ1-1; 7 bases agree with TRBD1. The germline V gene encodes CDR1 WNHNN and CDR2 SYGVQD (reference sequence). Trimming took 4 bases from V and 5 from J; bases not matched to a gene: 4. This CDR3 comprises 13 residues. CDR3 sequence (DNA): TGCGCCAGCAGTGGAGACAGGGCAACTGAAGCTTTCTTT. Protein product: CASSGDRATEAFF.

A remark on this clonotype: One end of the junction does not line up with germline, which may come from a read error. The rearrangement uses TRBV24-1 and TRBJ2-6; TRBD2 matches at 10 bases. The CDR3 is made up of 19 amino acids. Per germline, CDR1 KGHDR and CDR2 SFDVKD. The CDR3 coding sequence is TGTGCCACCAGTGACGGTCCGGGACTAGCGTTCGCTGGGGCCAACTTCCTGACTTTC. Protein: CATSDGPGLAFAGANFLTF.

This clonotype was recorded at least ten times. V gene TRBV11-2 combines with J gene TRBJ1-2; possibly TRBD1 for D (6 bases). Trimming took off 1 base at V and 5 bases at J, with 11 bases between the two ends. The germline V gene encodes CDR1 SGHAT and CDR2 FQNNGV. The CDR3 contains 14 residues. The CDR3 DNA follows: TGTGCCAGCAGCTTAGCGGAGGGGGTTTATGGCTACACCTTC. It is translated as CASSLAEGVYGYTF.

The chain uses TRBV7-3 and TRBJ1-1; maybe TRBD1 (5 bases). V was cut by 6 bases and J by 0 bases, with 11 bases left in between. In germline, CDR1 is SGHTA, CDR2 FQGTGA. The CDR3 has 14 residues. Written as DNA, the CDR3 is TGTGCCAGCAGGGTGACAGCTATGAACACTGAAGCTTTCTTT. Protein: CASRVTAMNTEAFF. Based on the CDR3 plus reference TRBV7-3 and TRBJ1-1, the full variable domain is GAGVSQTPSNKVTEKGKYVELRCDPISGHTALYWYRQSLGQGPEFLIYFQGTGAADDSGLPNDRFFAVRPEGSVSTLKIQRTERGDSAVYLCASRVTAMNTEAFFGQGTRLTVV.